This T cell receptor (beta chain) stems from a study of cytomegalovirus exposure and HLA in healthy donors. Sequenced by immunoSEQ multiplex PCR; TCRdb stores in-frame clones only, minus some. This sample has nearly 80,000 clones, with more than 85% found just once. From the 120-subject validation cohort, which was separate from the roughly 670-subject first cohort, the donors were drawn. In regard to this clone: The antigen is undetermined.

The study's findings and limits: Usually a TCR sequence was rare, but some public TCRs were found in many donors.

CDR1 and CDR2 (germline): LNHDA, SQIVND (reference sequence). The V and J ends lost 6 bases and 3 bases, in that order; junction bases with no gene match: 15. The CDR3 runs to 18 residues. The receptor was isolated from a woman younger than 45 in good health and CMV-seronegative. This chain links TRBV19 with TRBJ1-3; TRBD1 matches 9 bases. Sequenced sample: PBMCs. This CDR3 reads CASRPGQGNLLGGNTIYF. The CDR3 DNA reads TGTGCCAGTAGACCCGGACAGGGGAATCTCCTTGGTGGAAACACCATATATTTT.